This T cell receptor beta chain is drawn from a study of T cells in Graves' hyperthyroidism and ophthalmopathy. The CDR3 is 17 amino acids. The V gene's germline CDR1 is MGHDK and CDR2 SYGVNS. Trimming cost V 0 bases and J 12 bases; bases outside gene matches: 8. RNA transcripts yielded amplified TCR beta CDR3 regions. Carried out on the TCR CDR3, a first-round RT-PCR used the HTBI primer set. One entry per CDR3 protein results from TCRdb running MiXCR on the multiplex PCR reads. The data show 480,000 or so distinct CDR3 sequences, around an eighth seen once. The sample consisted of blood. The chain recombines TRBV25-1 with TRBJ2-1; TRBD2 matches at 16 bases. The source of this sequence is a young woman with Graves' hyperthyroidism. Written as DNA, the CDR3 is TGTGCCAGCAGTGAATATCAGGGACTAGCGGGAGGGGCGGTGCAGTTCTTC. It specifies CASSEYQGLAGGAVQFF.